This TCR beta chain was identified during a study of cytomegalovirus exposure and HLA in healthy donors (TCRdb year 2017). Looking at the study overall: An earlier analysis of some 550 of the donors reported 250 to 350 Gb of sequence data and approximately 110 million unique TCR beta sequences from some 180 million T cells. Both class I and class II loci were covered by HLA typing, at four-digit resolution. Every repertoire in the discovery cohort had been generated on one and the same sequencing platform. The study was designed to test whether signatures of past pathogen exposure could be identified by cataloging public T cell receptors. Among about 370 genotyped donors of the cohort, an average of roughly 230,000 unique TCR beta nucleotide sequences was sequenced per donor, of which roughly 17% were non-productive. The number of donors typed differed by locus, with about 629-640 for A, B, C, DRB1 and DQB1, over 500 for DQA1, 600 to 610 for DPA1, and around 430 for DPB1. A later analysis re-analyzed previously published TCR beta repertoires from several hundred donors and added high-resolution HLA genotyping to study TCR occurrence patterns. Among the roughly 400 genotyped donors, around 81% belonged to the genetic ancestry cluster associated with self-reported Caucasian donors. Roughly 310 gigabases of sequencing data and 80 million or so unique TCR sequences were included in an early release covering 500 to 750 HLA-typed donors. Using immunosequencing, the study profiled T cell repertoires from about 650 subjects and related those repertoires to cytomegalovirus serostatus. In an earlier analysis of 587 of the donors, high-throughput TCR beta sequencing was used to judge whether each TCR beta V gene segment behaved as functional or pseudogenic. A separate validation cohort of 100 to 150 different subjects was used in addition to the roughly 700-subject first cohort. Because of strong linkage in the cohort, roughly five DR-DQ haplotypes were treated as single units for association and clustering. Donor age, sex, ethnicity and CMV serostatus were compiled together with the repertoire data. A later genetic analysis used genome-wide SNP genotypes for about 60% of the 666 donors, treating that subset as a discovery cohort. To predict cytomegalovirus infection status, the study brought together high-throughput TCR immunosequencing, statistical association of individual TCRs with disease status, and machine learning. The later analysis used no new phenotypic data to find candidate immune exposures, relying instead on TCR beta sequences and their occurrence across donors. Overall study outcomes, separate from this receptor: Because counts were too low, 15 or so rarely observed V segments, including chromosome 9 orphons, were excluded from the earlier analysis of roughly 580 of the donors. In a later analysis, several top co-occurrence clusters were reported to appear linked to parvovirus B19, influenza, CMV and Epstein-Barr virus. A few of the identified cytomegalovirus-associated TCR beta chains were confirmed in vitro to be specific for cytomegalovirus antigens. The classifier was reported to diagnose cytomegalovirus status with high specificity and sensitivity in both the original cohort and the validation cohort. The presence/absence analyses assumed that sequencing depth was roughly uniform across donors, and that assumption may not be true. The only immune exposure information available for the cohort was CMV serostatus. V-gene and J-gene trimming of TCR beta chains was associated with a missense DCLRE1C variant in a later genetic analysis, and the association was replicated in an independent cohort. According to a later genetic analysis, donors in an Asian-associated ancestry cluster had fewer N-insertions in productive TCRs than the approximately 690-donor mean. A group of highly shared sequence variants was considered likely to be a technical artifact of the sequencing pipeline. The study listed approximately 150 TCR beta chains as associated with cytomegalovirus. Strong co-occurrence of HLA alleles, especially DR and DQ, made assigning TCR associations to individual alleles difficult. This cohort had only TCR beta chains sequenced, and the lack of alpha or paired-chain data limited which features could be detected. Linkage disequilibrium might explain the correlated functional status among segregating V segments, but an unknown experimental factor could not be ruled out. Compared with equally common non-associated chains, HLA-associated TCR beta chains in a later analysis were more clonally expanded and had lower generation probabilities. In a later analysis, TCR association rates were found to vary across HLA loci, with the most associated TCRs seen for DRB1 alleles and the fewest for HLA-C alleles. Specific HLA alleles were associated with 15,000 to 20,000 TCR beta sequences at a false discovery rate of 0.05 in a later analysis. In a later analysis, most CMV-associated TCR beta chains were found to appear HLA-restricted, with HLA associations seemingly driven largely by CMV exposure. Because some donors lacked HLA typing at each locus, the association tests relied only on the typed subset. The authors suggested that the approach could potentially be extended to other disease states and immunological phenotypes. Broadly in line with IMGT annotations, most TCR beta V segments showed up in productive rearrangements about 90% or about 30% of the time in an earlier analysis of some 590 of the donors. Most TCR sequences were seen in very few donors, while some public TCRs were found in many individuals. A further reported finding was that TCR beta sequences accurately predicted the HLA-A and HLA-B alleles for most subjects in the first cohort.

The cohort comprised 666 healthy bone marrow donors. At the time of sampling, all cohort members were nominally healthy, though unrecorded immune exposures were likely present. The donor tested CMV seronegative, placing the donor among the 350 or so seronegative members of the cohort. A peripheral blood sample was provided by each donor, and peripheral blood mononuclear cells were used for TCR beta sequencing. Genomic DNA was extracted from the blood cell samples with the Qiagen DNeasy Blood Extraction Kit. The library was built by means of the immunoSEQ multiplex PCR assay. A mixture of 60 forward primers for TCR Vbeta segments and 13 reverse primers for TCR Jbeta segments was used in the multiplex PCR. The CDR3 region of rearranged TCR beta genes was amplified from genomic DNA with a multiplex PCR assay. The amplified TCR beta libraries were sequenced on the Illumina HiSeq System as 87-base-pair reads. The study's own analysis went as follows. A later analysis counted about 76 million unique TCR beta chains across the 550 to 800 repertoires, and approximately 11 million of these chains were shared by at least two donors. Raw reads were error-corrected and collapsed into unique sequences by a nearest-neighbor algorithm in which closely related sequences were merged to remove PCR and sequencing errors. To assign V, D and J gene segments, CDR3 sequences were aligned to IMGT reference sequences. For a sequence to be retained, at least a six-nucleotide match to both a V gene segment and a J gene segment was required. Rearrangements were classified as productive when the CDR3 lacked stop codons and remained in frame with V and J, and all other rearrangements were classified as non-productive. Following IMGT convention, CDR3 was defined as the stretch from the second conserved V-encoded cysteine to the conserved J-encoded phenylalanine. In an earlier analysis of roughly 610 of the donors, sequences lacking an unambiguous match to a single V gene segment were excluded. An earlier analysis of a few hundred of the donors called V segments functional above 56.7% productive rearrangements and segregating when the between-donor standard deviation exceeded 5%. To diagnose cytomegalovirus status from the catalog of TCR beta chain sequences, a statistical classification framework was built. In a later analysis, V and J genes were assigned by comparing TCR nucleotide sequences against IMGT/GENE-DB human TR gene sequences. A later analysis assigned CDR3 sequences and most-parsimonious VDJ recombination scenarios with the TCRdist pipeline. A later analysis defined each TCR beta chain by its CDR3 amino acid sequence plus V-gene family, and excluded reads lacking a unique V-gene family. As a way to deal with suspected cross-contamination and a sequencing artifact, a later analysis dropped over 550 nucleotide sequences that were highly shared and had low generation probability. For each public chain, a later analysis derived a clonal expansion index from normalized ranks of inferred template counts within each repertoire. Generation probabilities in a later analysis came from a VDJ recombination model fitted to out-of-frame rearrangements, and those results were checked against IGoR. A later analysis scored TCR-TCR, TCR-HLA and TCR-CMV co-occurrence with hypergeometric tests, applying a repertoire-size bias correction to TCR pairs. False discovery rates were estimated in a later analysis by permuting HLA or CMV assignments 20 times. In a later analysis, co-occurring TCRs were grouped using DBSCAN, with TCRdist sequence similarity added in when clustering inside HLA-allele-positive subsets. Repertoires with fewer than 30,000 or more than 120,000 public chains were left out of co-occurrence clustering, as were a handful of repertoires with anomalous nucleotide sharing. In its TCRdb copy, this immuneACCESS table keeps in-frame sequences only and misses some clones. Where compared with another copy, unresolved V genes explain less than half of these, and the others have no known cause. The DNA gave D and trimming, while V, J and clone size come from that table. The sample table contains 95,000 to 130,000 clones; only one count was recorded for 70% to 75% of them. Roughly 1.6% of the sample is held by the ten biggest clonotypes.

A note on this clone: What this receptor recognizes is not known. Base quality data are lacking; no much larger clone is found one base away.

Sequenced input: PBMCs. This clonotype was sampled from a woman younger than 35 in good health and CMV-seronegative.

The base sequence is TGTGCCAGCAGTTCCACTTGGACAGTGGGCTCTATCGAGCAGTACTTC. Its translation reads: CASSSTWTVGSIEQYF. The sequence is built from TRBV6-6 and TRBJ2-7; the D gene is perhaps TRBD1, from 6 matching bases. V is cut by 4 bases and J by 6 bases, and the space between the germline ends is 22 bases. Inclusive of the bounding cysteine and phenylalanine, the CDR3 is 16 residues long. Only the CDR3 DNA stays, 48 bases, in frame from base 1. As encoded in the germline V gene (reference sequence), CDR1 is MNHNY while CDR2 is SVGAGI.